This T cell receptor beta chain is drawn from a study of regulatory dendritic cells for organ transplantation. V dropped 0 bases and J dropped 4 bases, with 13 bases sitting between them. Germline V gene data show CDR1 as GTSNPN and CDR2 as SVGIG (reference sequence). CDR3 length: 14 amino acids. Sequencing was performed with immunoSEQ multiplex PCR; in TCRdb, only in-frame clones are kept and a portion is missing. Among 30,000 to 35,000 clones listed, 85% to 90% were seen once. This TCR was sampled from a human donor in good health. Source material: naive CD4+ T cells from blood. Subset here: CD45RA+ naive T cells. This chain uses TRBV30 with TRBJ2-7; a possible D gene is TRBD2 (6 bases). CDR3 residues: CAWSVSGGAYEQYF. The CDR3 DNA is TGTGCCTGGAGTGTCAGTGGAGGGGCTTACGAGCAGTACTTC.